This T cell receptor beta chain came from a study of blood T cell repertoires in COVID-19. This CDR3 comprises 15 residues. V dropped 0 bases and J dropped 4; count of bases not matched to a gene: 5. From germline, CDR1 is LGHNA and CDR2 YSLEER. Using immunoSEQ multiplex PCR, the repertoire was profiled, and TCRdb retains in-frame clones only, with some absent. Among 260,000 or so clones listed, over 75% were seen once. The chain couples TRBV4-3 to TRBJ1-2, with 7 nucleotides matching TRBD1. The clonotype comes from a human donor in a cohort sampled during active COVID-19. Material: peripheral blood. CDR3 residues: CASSQDYGQVYGYTF. DNA of the CDR3: TGCGCCAGCAGCCAAGACTATGGACAGGTCTATGGCTACACCTTC.